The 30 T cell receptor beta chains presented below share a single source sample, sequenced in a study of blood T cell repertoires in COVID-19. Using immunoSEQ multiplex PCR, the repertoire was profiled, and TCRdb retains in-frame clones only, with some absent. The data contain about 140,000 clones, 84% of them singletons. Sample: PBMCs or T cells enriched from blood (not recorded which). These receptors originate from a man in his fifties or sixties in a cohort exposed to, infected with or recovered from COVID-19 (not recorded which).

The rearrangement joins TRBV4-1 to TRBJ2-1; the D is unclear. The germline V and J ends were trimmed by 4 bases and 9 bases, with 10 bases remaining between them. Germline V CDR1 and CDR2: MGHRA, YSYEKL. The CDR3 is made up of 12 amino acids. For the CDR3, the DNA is TGCGCCAGCAGCCCCCTCCCGGGTGAGCAGTTCTTC. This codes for CASSPLPGEQFF.

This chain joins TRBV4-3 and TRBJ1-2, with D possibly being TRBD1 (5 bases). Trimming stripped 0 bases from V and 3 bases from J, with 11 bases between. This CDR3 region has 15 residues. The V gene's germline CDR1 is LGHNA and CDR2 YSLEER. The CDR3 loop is CASSQDWVGDYGYTF. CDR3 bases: TGCGCCAGCAGCCAAGATTGGGTAGGGGACTATGGCTACACCTTC.

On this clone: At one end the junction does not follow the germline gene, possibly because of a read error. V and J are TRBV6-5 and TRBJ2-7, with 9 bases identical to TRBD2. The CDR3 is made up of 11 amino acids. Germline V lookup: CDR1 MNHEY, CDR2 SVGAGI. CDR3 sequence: CAGGNPYEQYF. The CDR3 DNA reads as TGCGCGGGAGGGAATCCCTACGAGCAGTACTTC.

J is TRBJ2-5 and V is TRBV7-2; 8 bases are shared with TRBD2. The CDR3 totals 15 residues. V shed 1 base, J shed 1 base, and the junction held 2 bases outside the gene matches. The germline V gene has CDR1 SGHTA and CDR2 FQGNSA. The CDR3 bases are TGTGCCAGCAGCTTAGGTAGCGGGGTCCAAGAGACCCAGTACTTC. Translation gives CASSLGSGVQETQYF.

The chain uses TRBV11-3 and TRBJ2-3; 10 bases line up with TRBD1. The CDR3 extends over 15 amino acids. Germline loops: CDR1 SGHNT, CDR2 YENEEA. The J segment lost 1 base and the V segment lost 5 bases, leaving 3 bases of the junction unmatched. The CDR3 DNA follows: TGTGCCAGCAGCCGACAGGGGGCGGGCACAGATACGCAGTATTTT. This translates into CASSRQGAGTDTQYF.

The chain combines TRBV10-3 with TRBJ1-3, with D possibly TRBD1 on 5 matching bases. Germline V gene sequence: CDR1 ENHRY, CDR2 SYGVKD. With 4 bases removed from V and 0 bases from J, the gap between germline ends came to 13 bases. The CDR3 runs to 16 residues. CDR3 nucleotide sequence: TGTGCCATCAGTGTTCTCAGGGTTAGCTCTGGAAACACCATATATTTT. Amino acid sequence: CAISVLRVSSGNTIYF.

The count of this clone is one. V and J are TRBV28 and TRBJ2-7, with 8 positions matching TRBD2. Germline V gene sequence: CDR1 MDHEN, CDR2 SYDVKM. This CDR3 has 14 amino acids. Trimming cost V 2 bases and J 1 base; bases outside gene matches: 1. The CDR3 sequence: CASSLSGRSYEQYF. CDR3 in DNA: TGTGCCAGCAGTTTAAGCGGGAGATCCTACGAGCAGTACTTC.

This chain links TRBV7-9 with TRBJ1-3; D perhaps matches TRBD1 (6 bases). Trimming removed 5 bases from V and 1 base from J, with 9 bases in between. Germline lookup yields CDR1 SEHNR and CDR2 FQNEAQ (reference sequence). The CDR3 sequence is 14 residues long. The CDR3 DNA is TGTGCCAGCAGCCTTCAGGGGTCTGGAAACACCATATATTTT. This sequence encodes CASSLQGSGNTIYF.

The CDR3 sequence: CASSQDRAGGYYEQYF. Here the CDR3 DNA reads TGCGCCAGCAGCCAAGATCGGGCAGGGGGCTACTACGAGCAGTACTTC. The J gene is TRBJ2-7, the V gene TRBV4-3; 8 bases match TRBD1. The CDR3 is made up of 16 amino acids. Looked up from germline, CDR1 is LGHNA and CDR2 is YSLEER. Trimming cost V 0 bases and J 3 bases; bases outside gene matches: 7.

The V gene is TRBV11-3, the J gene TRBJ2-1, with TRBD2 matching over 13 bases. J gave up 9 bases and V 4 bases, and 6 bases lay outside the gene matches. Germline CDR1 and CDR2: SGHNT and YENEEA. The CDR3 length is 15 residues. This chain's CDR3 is CASSSGTSGVGEQFF. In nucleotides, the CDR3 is TGTGCCAGCAGCTCCGGGACTAGCGGGGTTGGTGAGCAGTTCTTC.

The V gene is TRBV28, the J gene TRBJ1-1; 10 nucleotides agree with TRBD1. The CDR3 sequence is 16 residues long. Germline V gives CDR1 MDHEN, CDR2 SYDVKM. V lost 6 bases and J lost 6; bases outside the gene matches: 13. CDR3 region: CASSPRPGQGFSEAFF. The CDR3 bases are TGTGCCAGCAGCCCACGACCGGGACAGGGGTTTTCTGAAGCTTTCTTT. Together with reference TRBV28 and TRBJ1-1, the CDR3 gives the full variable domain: DVKVTQSSRYLVKRTGEKVFLECVQDMDHENMFWYRQDPGLGLRLIYFSYDVKMKEKGDIPEGYSVSREKKERFSLILESASTNQTSMYLCASSPRPGQGFSEAFFGQGTRLTVV.

CDR3 coding DNA: TGCAGCGTTGGACAGGGGTTTCACGAGCAGTACTTC. Its protein product is CSVGQGFHEQYF. This chain links TRBV29-1 with TRBJ2-7; 8 bases map to TRBD1. Trimming removed 4 bases from V and 5 bases from J; junction bases left unmatched: 4. The CDR3 consists of 12 residues. Germline CDR1 reads SQVTM; CDR2 reads ANQGSEA.

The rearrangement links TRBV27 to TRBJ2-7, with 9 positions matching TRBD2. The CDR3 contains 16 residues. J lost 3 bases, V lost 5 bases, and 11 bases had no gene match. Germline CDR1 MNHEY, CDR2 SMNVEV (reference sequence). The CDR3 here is CASSPLWREGLYEQYF. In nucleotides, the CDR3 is TGTGCCAGCAGTCCCCTGTGGCGGGAGGGCCTCTACGAGCAGTACTTC.

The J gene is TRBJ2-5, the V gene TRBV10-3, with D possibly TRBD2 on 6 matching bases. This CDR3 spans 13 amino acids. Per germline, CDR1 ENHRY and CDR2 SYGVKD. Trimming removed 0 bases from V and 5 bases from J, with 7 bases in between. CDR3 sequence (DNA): TGTGCCATCAGTGAGTCTGCGGGGGAGACCCAGTACTTC. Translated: CAISESAGETQYF.

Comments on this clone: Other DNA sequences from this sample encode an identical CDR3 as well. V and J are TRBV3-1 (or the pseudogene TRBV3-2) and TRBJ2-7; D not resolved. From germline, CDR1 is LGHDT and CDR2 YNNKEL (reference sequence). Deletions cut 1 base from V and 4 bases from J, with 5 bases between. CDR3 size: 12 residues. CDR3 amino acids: CASSQVRYEQYF. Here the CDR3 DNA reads TGTGCCAGCAGCCAAGTTCGTTACGAGCAGTACTTC.

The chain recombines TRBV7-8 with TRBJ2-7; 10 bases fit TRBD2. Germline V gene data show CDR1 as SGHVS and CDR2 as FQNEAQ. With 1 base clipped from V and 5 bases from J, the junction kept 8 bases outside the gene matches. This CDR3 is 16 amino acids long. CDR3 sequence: CASSLVASGGRDEQYF. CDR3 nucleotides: TGTGCCAGCAGCTTAGTCGCTAGCGGGGGTCGGGACGAGCAGTACTTC. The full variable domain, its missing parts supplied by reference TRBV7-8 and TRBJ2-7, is GAGVSQSPRYKVAKRGQDVALRCDPISGHVSLFWYQQALGQGPEFLTYFQNEAQLDKSGLPSDRFFAERPEGSVSTLKIQRTQQEDSAVYLCASSLVASGGRDEQYFGPGTRLTVT.

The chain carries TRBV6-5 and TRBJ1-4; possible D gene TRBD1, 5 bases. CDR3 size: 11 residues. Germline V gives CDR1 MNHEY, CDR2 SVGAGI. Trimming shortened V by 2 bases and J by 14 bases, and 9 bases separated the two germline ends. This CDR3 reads CASSYGGVLFF. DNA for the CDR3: TGTGCCAGCAGTTACGGGGGGGTCCTGTTTTTT.

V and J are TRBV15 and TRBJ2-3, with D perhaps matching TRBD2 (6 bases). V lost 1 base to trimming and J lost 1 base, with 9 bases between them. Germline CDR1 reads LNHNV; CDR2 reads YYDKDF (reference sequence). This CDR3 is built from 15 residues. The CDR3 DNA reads TGTGCCACCAGCAGAGGGGGGGTGGGCACAGATACGCAGTATTTT. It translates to CATSRGGVGTDTQYF. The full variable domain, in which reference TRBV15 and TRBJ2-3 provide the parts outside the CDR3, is DAMVIQNPRYQVTQFGKPVTLSCSQTLNHNVMYWYQQKSSQAPKLLFHYYDKDFNNEADTPDNFQSRRPNTSFCFLDIRSPGLGDTAMYLCATSRGGVGTDTQYFGPGTRLTVL.

The CDR3, as DNA: TGTGCCAGCAGTACCCAAGTGGGACAGGGGGCATGGAATGAGCAGTTCTTC. This sequence encodes CASSTQVGQGAWNEQFF. The genes are TRBV27 and TRBJ2-1, with TRBD1 matching 12 bases. CDR3 length equals 17 residues. The J segment lost 7 bases and the V segment lost 5 bases, leaving 12 bases of the junction unmatched. The germline gives CDR1 MNHEY, CDR2 SMNVEV (reference sequence).

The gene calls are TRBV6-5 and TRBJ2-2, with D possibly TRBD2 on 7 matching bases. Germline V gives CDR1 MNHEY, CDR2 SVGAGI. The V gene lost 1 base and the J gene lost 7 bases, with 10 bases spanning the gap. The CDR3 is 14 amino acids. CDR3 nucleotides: TGTGCCAGCAGTTACTGGCGGGGGCACGGGGAGCTGTTTTTT. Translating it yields CASSYWRGHGELFF.

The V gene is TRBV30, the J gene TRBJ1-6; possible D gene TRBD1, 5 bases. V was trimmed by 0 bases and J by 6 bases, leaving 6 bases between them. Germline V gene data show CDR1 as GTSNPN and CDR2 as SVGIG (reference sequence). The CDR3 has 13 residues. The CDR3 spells CAWSVQVNSPLHF. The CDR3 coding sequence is TGTGCCTGGAGTGTACAGGTTAATTCACCCCTCCACTTT.

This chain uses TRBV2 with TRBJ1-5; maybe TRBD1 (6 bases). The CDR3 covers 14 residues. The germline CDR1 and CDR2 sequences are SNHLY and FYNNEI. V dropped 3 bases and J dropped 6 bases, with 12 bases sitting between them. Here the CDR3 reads CASSDRGIGQPQHF. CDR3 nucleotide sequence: TGTGCCAGCAGTGACAGGGGAATAGGTCAGCCCCAGCATTTT.

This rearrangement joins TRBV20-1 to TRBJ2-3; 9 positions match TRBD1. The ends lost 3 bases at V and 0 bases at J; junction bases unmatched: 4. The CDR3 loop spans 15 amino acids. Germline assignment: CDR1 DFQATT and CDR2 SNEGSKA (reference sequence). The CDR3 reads CSASLGTGSTDTQYF. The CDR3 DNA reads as TGCAGTGCTAGTCTGGGGACAGGGAGCACAGATACGCAGTATTTT.

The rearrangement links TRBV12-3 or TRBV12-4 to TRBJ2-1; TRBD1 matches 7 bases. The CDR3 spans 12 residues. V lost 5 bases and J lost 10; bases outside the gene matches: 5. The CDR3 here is CASSVQGQEQFF. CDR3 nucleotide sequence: TGTGCCAGCAGTGTACAGGGGCAGGAGCAGTTCTTC.

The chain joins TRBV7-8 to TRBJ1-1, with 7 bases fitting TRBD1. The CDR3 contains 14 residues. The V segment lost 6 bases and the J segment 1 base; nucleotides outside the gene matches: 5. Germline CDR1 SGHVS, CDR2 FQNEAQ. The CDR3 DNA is TGTGCCAGCAGTTGGGGACAGTCGAACACTGAAGCTTTCTTT. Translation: CASSWGQSNTEAFF.

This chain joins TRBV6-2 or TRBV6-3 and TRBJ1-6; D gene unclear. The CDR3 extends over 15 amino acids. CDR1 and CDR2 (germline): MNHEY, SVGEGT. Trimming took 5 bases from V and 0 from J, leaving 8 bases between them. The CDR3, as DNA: TGTGCCAGCAGTGCCAGTGGCTCCTATAATTCACCCCTCCACTTT. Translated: CASSASGSYNSPLHF.

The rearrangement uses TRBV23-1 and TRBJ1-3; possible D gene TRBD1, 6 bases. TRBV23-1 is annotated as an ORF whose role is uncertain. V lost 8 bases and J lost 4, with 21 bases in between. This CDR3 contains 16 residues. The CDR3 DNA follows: TGCGCCAGCCGATACAATCACAGGGTGGACGGAAACACCATATATTTT. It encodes CASRYNHRVDGNTIYF.

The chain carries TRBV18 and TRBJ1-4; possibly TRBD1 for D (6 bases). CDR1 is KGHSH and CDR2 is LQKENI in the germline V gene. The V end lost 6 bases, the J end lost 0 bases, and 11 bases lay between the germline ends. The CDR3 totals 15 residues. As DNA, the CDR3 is TGTGCCAGCTCCCGGACAGACGCAACTAATGAAAAACTGTTTTTT. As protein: CASSRTDATNEKLFF.

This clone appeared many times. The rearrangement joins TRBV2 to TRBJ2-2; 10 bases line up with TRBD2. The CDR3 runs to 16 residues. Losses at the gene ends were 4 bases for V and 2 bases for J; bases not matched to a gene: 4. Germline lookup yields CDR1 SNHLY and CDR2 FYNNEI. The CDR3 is CASSALAGANTGELFF. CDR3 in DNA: TGTGCCAGCAGTGCCCTAGCGGGGGCCAACACCGGGGAGCTGTTTTTT.

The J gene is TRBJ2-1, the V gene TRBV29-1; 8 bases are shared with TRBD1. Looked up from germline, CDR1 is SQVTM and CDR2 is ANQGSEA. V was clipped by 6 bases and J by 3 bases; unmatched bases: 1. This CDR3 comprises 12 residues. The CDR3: CSVGQGYNEQFF. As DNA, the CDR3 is TGCAGCGTCGGACAGGGCTACAATGAGCAGTTCTTC.